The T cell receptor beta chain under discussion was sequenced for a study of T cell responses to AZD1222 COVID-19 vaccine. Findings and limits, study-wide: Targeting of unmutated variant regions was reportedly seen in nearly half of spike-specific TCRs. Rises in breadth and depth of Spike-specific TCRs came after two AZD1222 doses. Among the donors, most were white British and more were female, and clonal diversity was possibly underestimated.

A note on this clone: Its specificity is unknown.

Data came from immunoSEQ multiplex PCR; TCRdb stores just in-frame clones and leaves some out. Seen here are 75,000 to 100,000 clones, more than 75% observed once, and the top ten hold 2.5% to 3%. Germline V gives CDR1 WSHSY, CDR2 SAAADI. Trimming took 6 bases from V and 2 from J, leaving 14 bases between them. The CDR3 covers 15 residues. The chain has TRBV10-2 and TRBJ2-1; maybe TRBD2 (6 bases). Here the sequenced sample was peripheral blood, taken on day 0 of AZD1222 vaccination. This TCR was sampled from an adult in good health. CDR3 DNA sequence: TGCGCCAGCAGAGGGGCTGGGGGGACCTACAATGAGCAGTTCTTC. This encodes CASRGAGGTYNEQFF.